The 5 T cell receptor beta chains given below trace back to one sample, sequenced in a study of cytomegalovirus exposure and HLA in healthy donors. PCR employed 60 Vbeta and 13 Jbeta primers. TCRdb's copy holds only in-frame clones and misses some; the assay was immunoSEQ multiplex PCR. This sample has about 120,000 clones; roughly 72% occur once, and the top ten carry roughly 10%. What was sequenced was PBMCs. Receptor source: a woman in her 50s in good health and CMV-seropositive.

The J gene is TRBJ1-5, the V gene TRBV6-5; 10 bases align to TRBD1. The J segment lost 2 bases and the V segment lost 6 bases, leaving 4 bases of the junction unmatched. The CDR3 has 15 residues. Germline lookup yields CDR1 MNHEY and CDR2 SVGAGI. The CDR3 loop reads CASRSGTGGNQPQHF. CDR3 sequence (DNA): TGTGCCAGCAGATCCGGGACAGGGGGCAATCAGCCCCAGCATTTT.

The CDR3 loop is CASSLGPAEARPLHF. CDR3 in DNA: TGTGCCAGCAGCTTAGGCCCAGCCGAGGCACGACCCCTCCACTTT. The V and J genes are TRBV7-2 and TRBJ1-6; D remains ambiguous. Germline-derived CDR1 and CDR2 are SGHTA and FQGNSA. Trimming pared 1 base from V and 12 bases from J, leaving 16 bases between. The CDR3 is 15 amino acids.

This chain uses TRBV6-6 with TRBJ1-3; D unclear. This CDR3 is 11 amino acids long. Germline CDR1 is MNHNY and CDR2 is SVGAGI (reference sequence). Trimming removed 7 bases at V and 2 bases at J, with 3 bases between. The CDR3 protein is CASTTGNTIYF. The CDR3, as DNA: TGTGCCAGCACAACTGGAAACACCATATATTTT.

CDR3 sequence (DNA): TGTGCCAGCAGCCCGGAGGGGTGGATAATTACCGATGAGCAGTTCTTC. This gives the protein CASSPEGWIITDEQFF. The chain links TRBV5-8 to TRBJ2-1, with D possibly being TRBD2 (6 bases). Germline CDR1 reads SGHTS; CDR2 reads YDEGEE. V lost 4 bases and J lost 8, with 22 bases in between. The CDR3 is 16 residues long.

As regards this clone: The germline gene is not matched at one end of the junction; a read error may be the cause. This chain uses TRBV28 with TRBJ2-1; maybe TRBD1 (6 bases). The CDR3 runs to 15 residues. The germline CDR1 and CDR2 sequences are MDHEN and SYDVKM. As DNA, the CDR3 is TGTGCCAGCAGTCCCACAGGGAACTCCAACAATGAGCAGTTCTTC. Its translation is CASSPTGNSNNEQFF. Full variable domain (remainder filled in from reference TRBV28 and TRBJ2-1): DVKVTQSSRYLVKRTGEKVFLECVQDMDHENMFWYRQDPGLGLRLIYFSYDVKMKEKGDIPEGYSVSREKKERFSLILESASTNQTSMYLCASSPTGNSNNEQFFGPGTRLTVL.